The 10 T cell receptor beta chains below all came from one sample that was sequenced in a study of T cell responses to AZD1222 COVID-19 vaccine. Repertoires were generated with immunoSEQ multiplex PCR, while TCRdb's copy carries only in-frame clones and drops some. The sample includes around 110,000 clones, roughly 92% of them seen just once. This specimen was peripheral blood, taken 28 days after the second AZD1222 dose. The receptors were sampled from an adult who received the AZD1222 COVID-19 vaccine.

V is TRBV12-3 or TRBV12-4 and J is TRBJ2-1; D is possibly TRBD1 or TRBD2 (5 bases each). The CDR3 spans 13 residues. V shed 4 bases and J shed 7 bases, with 11 bases lying between them. CDR3 sequence reads: CASSWGLGNEQFF. The CDR3 DNA reads TGTGCCAGCAGTTGGGGGTTGGGGAATGAGCAGTTCTTC.

This chain joins TRBV10-3 and TRBJ2-5, with TRBD2 identical over 9 bases. CDR1 is ENHRY and CDR2 is SYGVKD in the germline V gene. This CDR3 has 12 residues. Trimming took 9 bases from V and 3 from J; bases not matched to a gene: 2. This CDR3 is CAIRTSEETQYF. DNA for the CDR3: TGTGCCATTAGGACTAGCGAAGAGACCCAGTACTTC.

The chain is built from TRBV19 and TRBJ2-7; TRBD2 matches at 8 bases. The germline CDR1 and CDR2 sequences are LNHDA and SQIVND (reference sequence). The J segment lost 4 bases and the V segment lost 3 bases, leaving 11 bases of the junction unmatched. The length of the CDR3 is 16 residues. The chain's CDR3 is CASSIGSGGPYYEQYF. Here the CDR3 DNA reads TGTGCCAGTAGTATCGGTTCGGGAGGGCCTTATTACGAGCAGTACTTC. Based on the CDR3 plus reference TRBV19 and TRBJ2-7, the full variable domain is DGGITQSPKYLFRKEGQNVTLSCEQNLNHDAMYWYRQDPGQGLRLIYYSQIVNDFQKGDIAEGYSVSREKKESFPLTVTSAQKNPTAFYLCASSIGSGGPYYEQYFGPGTRLTVT.

The V gene is TRBV13, the J gene TRBJ2-1, with 13 bases identical to TRBD2. This CDR3 is built from 16 residues. Trimming at V came to 5 bases and at J to 9 bases, leaving 10 bases not matched to a gene. Germline CDR1 reads PRHDT; CDR2 reads FYEKMQ (reference sequence). The CDR3 nucleotides are TGTGCCAGCAGCCAGGGGGGGACTAGCGGGAATAGTGAGCAGTTCTTC. As protein: CASSQGGTSGNSEQFF.

The chain employs TRBV19 and TRBJ2-1; 7 bases match TRBD1. Per the germline V gene, CDR1 is LNHDA and CDR2 is SQIVND (reference sequence). The ends lost 10 bases at V and 0 bases at J; junction bases unmatched: 6. CDR3 length: 14 amino acids. The DNA for the CDR3 is TGTGCCACAGGGGGACAGTTCTCCTACAATGAGCAGTTCTTC. This gives the protein CATGGQFSYNEQFF. Full variable domain (rest looked up from reference TRBV19 and TRBJ2-1): DGGITQSPKYLFRKEGQNVTLSCEQNLNHDAMYWYRQDPGQGLRLIYYSQIVNDFQKGDIAEGYSVSREKKESFPLTVTSAQKNPTAFYLCATGGQFSYNEQFFGPGTRLTVL.

This chain links TRBV5-6 with TRBJ2-1; TRBD1 might be the D (6 bases). The CDR3 is made up of 15 amino acids. Trimming removed 4 bases from V and 8 bases from J, with 19 bases in between. Per the germline V gene, CDR1 is SGHDT and CDR2 is YYEEEE. CDR3 sequence reads: CASSKEGRGIDEQFF. The CDR3, as DNA: TGTGCCAGCAGCAAAGAAGGTAGGGGGATCGATGAGCAGTTCTTC.

The chain couples TRBV28 to TRBJ2-2; D is ambiguous. The V and J ends lost 8 bases and 6 bases respectively, with 10 bases between them. In germline, CDR1 is MDHEN, CDR2 SYDVKM. The CDR3 spans 12 residues. The CDR3 nucleotides are TGTGCCAGCTTAGAGTTCGCCGGGGAGCTGTTTTTT. This encodes CASLEFAGELFF.

The chain couples TRBV19 to TRBJ2-1, with 7 bases identical to TRBD1. CDR3 length: 14 residues. With V trimmed by 6 bases and J by 1 base, 3 bases remained unmatched. Germline loops: CDR1 LNHDA, CDR2 SQIVND (reference sequence). Here the CDR3 reads CASRKQGSYNEQFF. The DNA for the CDR3 is TGTGCCAGTAGGAAACAGGGGTCCTACAATGAGCAGTTCTTC.

The rearrangement uses TRBV5-1 and TRBJ2-7; 9 nucleotides align to TRBD1. This CDR3 has 15 amino acids. Per germline, CDR1 SGHRS and CDR2 YFSETQ. With 0 bases clipped from V and 4 bases from J, the junction kept 5 bases outside the gene matches. CDR3 in DNA: TGCGCCAGCAGCTTGGGACAGGGGGTTTTATACGAGCAGTACTTC. The encoded protein is CASSLGQGVLYEQYF. Full variable domain (outside the CDR3, taken from reference TRBV5-1 and TRBJ2-7): KAGVTQTPRYLIKTRGQQVTLSCSPISGHRSVSWYQQTPGQGLQFLFEYFSETQRNKGNFPGRFSGRQFSNSRSEMNVSTLELGDSALYLCASSLGQGVLYEQYFGPGTRLTVT.

The chain has TRBV30 and TRBJ2-7; 7 bases align to TRBD1. J lost 4 bases, V lost 1 base, and 4 bases had no gene match. CDR1 and CDR2 (germline): GTSNPN, SVGIG (reference sequence). The CDR3 is 13 amino acids. The CDR3 DNA follows: TGTGCCTGGAGTGGACAGGGAAGATACGAGCAGTACTTC. This sequence encodes CAWSGQGRYEQYF.